This T cell receptor beta chain is from a study of T cells after yellow fever vaccination. Study-wide findings and caveats: Post-booster repertoires contained most primary-vaccination clones again (almost 97% CD4, roughly 90% CD8).

Trimming left V 3 bases short and J 11 bases short, with 14 bases between. Germline V lookup: CDR1 MDHEN, CDR2 SYDVKM. The CDR3 is made up of 13 amino acids. TCRdb reprocessed the 5' RACE reads with MiXCR, giving one entry per CDR3 protein. The top ten hold about 22% of the sample, which has some 340,000 distinct CDR3 sequences, roughly 3.9% seen once. This clonotype appeared many times. Its antigen is currently unknown. The specimen comprised PBMCs, sampled 5 days after the yellow fever booster vaccination. V usage is TRBV28 and J usage is TRBJ1-5; D gene ambiguous. This receptor was taken from a man aged 18 to 30 who received the YFV17D yellow fever vaccine. CDR3 sequence (DNA): TGTGCCAGCAGTTTGTACGGATCTTTGGCCCAGCATTTT. It translates to CASSLYGSLAQHF.